This T cell receptor beta chain was retrieved from a study of T cell clonotyping in hematopoietic cell transplantation. Turning to this clone: Its antigen remains unidentified.

Sequencing used immunoSEQ multiplex PCR; TCRdb keeps in-frame clones, though not all of them. The sample yields some 17,000 clones, about nine tenths seen once. V lost 5 bases to trimming and J lost 0 bases; unmatched junction nucleotides: 6. Germline assignment: CDR1 MDHEN and CDR2 SYDVKM. The CDR3 has 15 residues. General study points: Few recipient clonotypes overlapped donors; over 95% were de novo at given depth. No sorting was done, leaving CD4 and CD8 contributions mixed. Graft donor and pretransplant recipient Inverse Simpson Index values predicted broader posttransplant TCR diversity. After transplant, recipient diversity fell while pathologically expanded clonotypes grew through day 180.

The TCR comes from a man in his fifties in good health. Some clones in this sample may be carry-over from other donors' samples. The rearrangement links TRBV28 to TRBJ1-1; 7 nucleotides line up with TRBD1. The specimen sequenced was peripheral blood mononuclear cells. The CDR3 here is CASSISGTVNTEAFF. CDR3 DNA sequence: TGTGCCAGCAGTATATCCGGGACAGTGAACACTGAAGCTTTCTTT.